This TCR beta chain was found in a study of blood T cell repertoires in COVID-19. Study background: The United States, Italy and Spain provided the acute and convalescent COVID-19 samples. PBMCs, B-cell-depleted T cells, or T cells were the source of the cDNA or gDNA that made up the material.

The germline gives CDR1 MDHEN, CDR2 SYDVKM. The CDR3 loop spans 13 amino acids. V trimming: 6 bases; J trimming: 4 bases; junction bases outside the gene matches: 3. The table came from immunoSEQ multiplex PCR; TCRdb's copy has only in-frame clones and leaves some out. Of roughly 53,000 clones in the sample, around 85% were seen once. Material: peripheral blood. J is TRBJ1-5 and V is TRBV28; 7 bases agree with TRBD1. The TCR originated in a human donor in a cohort sampled during active COVID-19. The CDR3 loop reads CASRGTENQPQHF. In DNA form, the CDR3 reads TGTGCCAGCAGGGGGACAGAAAATCAGCCCCAGCATTTT.